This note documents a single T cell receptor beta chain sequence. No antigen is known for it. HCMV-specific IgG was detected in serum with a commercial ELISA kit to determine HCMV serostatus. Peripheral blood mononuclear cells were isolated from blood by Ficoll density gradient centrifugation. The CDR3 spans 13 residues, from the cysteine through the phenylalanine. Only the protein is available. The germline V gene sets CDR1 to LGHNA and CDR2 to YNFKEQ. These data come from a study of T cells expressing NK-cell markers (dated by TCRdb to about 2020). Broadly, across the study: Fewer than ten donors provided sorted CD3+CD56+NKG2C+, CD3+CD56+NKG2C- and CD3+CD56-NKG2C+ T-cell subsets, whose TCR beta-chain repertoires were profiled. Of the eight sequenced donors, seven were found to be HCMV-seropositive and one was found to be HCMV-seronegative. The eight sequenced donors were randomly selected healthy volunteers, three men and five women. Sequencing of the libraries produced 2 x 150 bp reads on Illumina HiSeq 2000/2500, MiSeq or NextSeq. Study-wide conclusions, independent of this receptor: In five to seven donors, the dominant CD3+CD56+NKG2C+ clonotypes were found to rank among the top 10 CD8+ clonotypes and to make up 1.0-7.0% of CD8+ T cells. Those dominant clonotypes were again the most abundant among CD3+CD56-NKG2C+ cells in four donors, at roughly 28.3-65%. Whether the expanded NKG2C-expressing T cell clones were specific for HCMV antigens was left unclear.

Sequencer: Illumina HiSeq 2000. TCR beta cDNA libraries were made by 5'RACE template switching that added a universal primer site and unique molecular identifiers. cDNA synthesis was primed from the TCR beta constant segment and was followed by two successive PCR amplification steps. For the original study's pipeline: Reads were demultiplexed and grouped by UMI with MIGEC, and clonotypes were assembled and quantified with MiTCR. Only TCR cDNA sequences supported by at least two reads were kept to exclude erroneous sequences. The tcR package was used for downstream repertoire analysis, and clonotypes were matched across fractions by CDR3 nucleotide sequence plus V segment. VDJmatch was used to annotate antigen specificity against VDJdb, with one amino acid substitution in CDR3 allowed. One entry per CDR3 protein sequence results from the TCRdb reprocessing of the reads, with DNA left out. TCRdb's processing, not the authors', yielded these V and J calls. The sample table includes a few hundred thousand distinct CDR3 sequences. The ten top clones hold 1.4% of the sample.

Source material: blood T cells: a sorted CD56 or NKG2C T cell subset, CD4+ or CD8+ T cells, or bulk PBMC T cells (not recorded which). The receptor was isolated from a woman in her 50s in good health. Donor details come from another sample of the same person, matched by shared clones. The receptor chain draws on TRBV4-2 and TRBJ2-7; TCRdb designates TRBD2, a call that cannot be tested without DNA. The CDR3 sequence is CASSHPTSSEQYF.